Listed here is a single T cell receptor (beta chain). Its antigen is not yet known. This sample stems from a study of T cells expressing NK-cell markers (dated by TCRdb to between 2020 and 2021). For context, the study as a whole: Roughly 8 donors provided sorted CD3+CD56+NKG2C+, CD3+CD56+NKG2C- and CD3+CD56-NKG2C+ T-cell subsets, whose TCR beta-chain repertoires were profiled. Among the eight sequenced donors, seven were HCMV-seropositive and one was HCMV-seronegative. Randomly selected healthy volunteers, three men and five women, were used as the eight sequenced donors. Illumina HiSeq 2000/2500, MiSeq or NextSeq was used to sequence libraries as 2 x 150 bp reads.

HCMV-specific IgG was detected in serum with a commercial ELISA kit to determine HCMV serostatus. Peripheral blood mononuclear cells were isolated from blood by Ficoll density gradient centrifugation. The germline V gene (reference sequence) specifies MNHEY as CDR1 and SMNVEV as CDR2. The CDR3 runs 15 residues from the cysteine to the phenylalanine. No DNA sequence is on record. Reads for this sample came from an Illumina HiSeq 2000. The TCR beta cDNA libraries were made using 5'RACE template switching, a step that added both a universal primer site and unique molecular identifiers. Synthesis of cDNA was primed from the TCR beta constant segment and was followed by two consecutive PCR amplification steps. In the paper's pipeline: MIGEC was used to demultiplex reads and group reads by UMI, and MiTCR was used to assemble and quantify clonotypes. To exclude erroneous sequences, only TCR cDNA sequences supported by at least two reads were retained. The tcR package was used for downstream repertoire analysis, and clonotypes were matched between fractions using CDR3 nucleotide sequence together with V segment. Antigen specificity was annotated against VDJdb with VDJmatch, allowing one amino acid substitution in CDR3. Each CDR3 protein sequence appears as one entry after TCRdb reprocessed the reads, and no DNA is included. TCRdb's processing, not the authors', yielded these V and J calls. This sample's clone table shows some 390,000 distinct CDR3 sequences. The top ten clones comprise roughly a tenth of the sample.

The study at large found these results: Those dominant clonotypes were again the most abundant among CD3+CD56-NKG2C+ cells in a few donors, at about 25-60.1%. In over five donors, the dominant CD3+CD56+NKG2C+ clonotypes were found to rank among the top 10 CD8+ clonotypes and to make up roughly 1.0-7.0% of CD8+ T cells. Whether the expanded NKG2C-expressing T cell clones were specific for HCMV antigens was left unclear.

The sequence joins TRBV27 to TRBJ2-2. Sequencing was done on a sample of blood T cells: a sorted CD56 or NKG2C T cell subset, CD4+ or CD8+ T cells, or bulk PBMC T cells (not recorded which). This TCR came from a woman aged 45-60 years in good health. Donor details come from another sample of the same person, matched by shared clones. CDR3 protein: CASTPTSPSTGELFF.